This TCR beta chain was documented in a study of patients and donors after allogeneic stem cell transplantation. This clonotype has only a few counts. The V gene's germline CDR1 is SGDLS and CDR2 YYNGEE. V lost 0 bases to trimming and J lost 4 bases; unmatched junction nucleotides: 8. The CDR3 is 17 residues long. TCRdb itself ran the RT-PCR reads through MiXCR, one entry per CDR3 protein. The data show hundreds of thousands of distinct CDR3 sequences, 13% to 15% seen once. Sequencing used blood, either unsorted or a sorted T cell fraction (not recorded which). The origin of this receptor is a human donor who was either an allogeneic HSCT recipient or a stem cell or donor lymphocyte infusion donor (not recorded which). It is not recorded whose cells these are; they may come from a transplant donor. This rearrangement joins TRBV9 to TRBJ1-4; 8 nucleotides align to TRBD1. CDR3 amino acids: CASSVAAGGAGNEKLFF. DNA for the CDR3: TGTGCCAGCAGCGTAGCGGCAGGGGGCGCGGGTAATGAAAAACTGTTTTTT.